The present T cell receptor beta chain was sequenced within a study of blood T cell repertoires in COVID-19. About the research overall: Italy, Spain and the United States were the sources of the convalescent and acute COVID-19 samples. T cells, B-cell-depleted T cells, or PBMCs provided the cDNA or gDNA that served as material.

Between the trimmed V and J ends, which lost 6 bases and 5 bases, there was a span of 18 bases. The CDR3 loop spans 14 amino acids. Germline V gene lookup returns CDR1 SQVTM and CDR2 ANQGSEA. Under the authors' procedure: Reference gene primer amplification gave nucleated cell count estimates. The table came from immunoSEQ multiplex PCR; TCRdb's copy has only in-frame clones and leaves some out. D and trimming were read from the DNA, whereas the V and J calls and clone size are those reported in that table. This table has almost 70,000 clones, about 88% appearing once. This clone came up once. The chain uses TRBV29-1 and TRBJ2-3; possibly TRBD2 for D (6 bases). The sequenced sample was peripheral blood. This TCR derives from a woman aged 45-60 years with active COVID-19. CDR3 protein: CSVGSGVAGDTQYF. In nucleotides, the CDR3 is TGCAGCGTCGGATCGGGGGTTGCGGGAGATACGCAGTATTTT.